This TCR beta chain originates from a study of cytomegalovirus exposure and HLA in healthy donors. In the study overall: Of 300 to 500 genotyped donors, around 80% grouped in the Caucasian-associated ancestry cluster. Study outcomes and limitations: Despite most TCR sequences being rare, some public TCRs occurred in many donors. The sole available immune exposure information was CMV serostatus. Cytomegalovirus status was reportedly diagnosed by the classifier with high sensitivity and specificity.

The PCR ran on 60 Vbeta and 13 Jbeta primers. The data were produced by immunoSEQ multiplex PCR, yet TCRdb's version contains in-frame clones alone and is incomplete. The table shows some 110,000 clones, with nearly 80% occurring only once. The CDR3 has 16 amino acids. Trimming took off 6 bases at V and 0 bases at J, with 14 bases between the two ends. The germline V gene encodes CDR1 MDHEN and CDR2 SYDVKM. Worth noting for this clone: Its antigen is not identified.

The specimen sequenced was PBMCs. The source is a man aged 55 to 70 in good health and CMV-seropositive. J is TRBJ1-4 and V is TRBV28; weak D call: TRBD1 (6 bases). Here the CDR3 reads CASSPGARTTNEKLFF. The CDR3 DNA reads TGTGCCAGCAGCCCAGGGGCACGGACAACTAATGAAAAACTGTTTTTT.